This T cell receptor (beta chain) was identified during a study of identical twins. cDNA carried unique molecular identifiers, and a universal primer site was added by template switching. TCRdb processed the 5' RACE reads anew with MiXCR; each CDR3 protein has one entry. Of 350,000 to 400,000 distinct CDR3 sequences in the sample, 7% to 9.5% were seen once. Germline V lookup: CDR1 DFQATT, CDR2 SNEGSKA (reference sequence). CDR3 length: 15 residues. J gave up 5 bases and V 0 bases, and 4 bases lay outside the gene matches. This clonotype was counted ten times or more. This sequence joins TRBV20-1 and TRBJ2-1; TRBD2 agrees at 10 bases. The sequenced sample was naive T cells sorted from blood. The TCR originated in a woman aged 50 to 65 in good health. CDR3 bases: TGCAGTGCTAGAGATGTAGCGGGAGGTAACAATGAGCAGTTCTTC. This encodes CSARDVAGGNNEQFF.